The 17 T cell receptor beta chains reported below all come from one sample, sequenced in a study of shared clonotypes between healthy human individuals (dated by TCRdb to the early 2020s). The library was generated by the immunoSEQ multiplex PCR assay. Drawn from immuneACCESS, this table holds only the in-frame rearrangements with V and J called that TCRdb kept. Clones are partly lost; checked studies trace under half to an unresolved V gene and leave the rest unexplained. Counted in this sample were some 2.4 million clones; 93% of them appeared once. The biggest ten clones account for around 0.4% of the sample. What was sequenced was naive CD4+ T cells from PBMCs. The cell subset or site label for this specimen denotes: CD45RA+ positively selected. The origin of the receptors is a man aged 18 to 30 in good health. Some clones in this sample may be carry-over from other donors' samples.

This chain links TRBV5-1 with TRBJ2-3, with a weak D call TRBD1 (6 bases). CDR3 length equals 15 residues. CDR1 and CDR2 (germline): SGHRS, YFSETQ. V lost 3 bases and J lost 7, with 18 bases in between. CDR3 sequence (DNA): TGCGCCAGCAGCTCCGACAGGCTAGTAACGAATACGCAGTATTTT. It specifies CASSSDRLVTNTQYF.

The J gene is TRBJ1-1, the V gene TRBV6-1, with D hard to call. CDR1 and CDR2 from the germline V gene are MNHNS and SASEGT. V dropped 2 bases and J dropped 4 bases, with 17 bases sitting between them. The CDR3 contains 16 residues. The CDR3 sequence is CASSERRRAGFTEAFF. CDR3 nucleotide sequence: TGTGCCAGCAGTGAACGAAGACGGGCGGGGTTCACTGAAGCTTTCTTT.

This clone was counted a single time. The chain recombines TRBV5-6 with TRBJ2-2, with a possible D match to TRBD1 (7 bases). V shed 4 bases and J shed 0 bases, with 22 bases lying between them. There are 19 residues in the CDR3. From germline, CDR1 is SGHDT and CDR2 YYEEEE. CDR3 in DNA: TGTGCCAGCAGCCCTAGAAGACAGGGAGGTTACCCGAACACCGGGGAGCTGTTTTTT. Its protein is CASSPRRQGGYPNTGELFF. The full variable domain, rest sourced from reference TRBV5-6 and TRBJ2-2, is DAGVTQSPTHLIKTRGQQVTLRCSPKSGHDTVSWYQQALGQGPQFIFQYYEEEERQRGNFPDRFSGHQFPNYSSELNVNALLLGDSALYLCASSPRRQGGYPNTGELFFGEGSRLTVL.

This chain joins TRBV6-5 and TRBJ2-2, with 8 bases fitting TRBD2. Losses at the gene ends were 2 bases for V and 9 bases for J; bases not matched to a gene: 11. The CDR3 is made up of 16 amino acids. The germline gives CDR1 MNHEY, CDR2 SVGAGI. Here the CDR3 DNA reads TGTGCCAGCAGTTACCACAAGCGGGAGCTTCTGAGGGAGCTGTTTTTT. Translation gives CASSYHKRELLRELFF.

The genes are TRBV19 and TRBJ2-1, with 8 nucleotides matching TRBD1. Germline V gene sequence: CDR1 LNHDA, CDR2 SQIVND (reference sequence). The trim removed 3 bases at V and 4 bases at J, leaving 8 bases unmatched. This CDR3 has 16 amino acids. CDR3 protein: CASSIRAGGAYNEQFF. Here the CDR3 DNA reads TGTGCCAGTAGTATCCGGGCAGGGGGCGCGTACAATGAGCAGTTCTTC.

The rearrangement links TRBV30 to TRBJ1-3; D is perhaps TRBD1 (5 bases). The CDR3 has 12 residues. Per the germline V gene, CDR1 is GTSNPN and CDR2 is SVGIG (reference sequence). The V and J ends lost 5 bases and 2 bases respectively, with 7 bases between them. CDR3 sequence reads: CAWGAAGNTIYF. In nucleotides, the CDR3 is TGTGCCTGGGGGGCTGCTGGAAACACCATATATTTT.

The V and J genes are TRBV6-4 and TRBJ2-6; D is undetermined. The CDR3 spans 14 residues. Trimming pared 3 bases from V and 2 bases from J, leaving 5 bases between. Germline CDR1 reads MRHNA; CDR2 reads SNTAGT. This CDR3 is CASSDRAGANVLTF. Written as DNA, the CDR3 is TGTGCCAGCAGTGATCGGGCTGGGGCCAACGTCCTGACTTTC.

This chain connects TRBV5-4 to TRBJ1-4, with 7 bases fitting TRBD1. J was trimmed by 3 bases and V by 3 bases; bases with no gene match: 11. Germline V lookup: CDR1 SGHNT, CDR2 YYREEE (reference sequence). The CDR3 spans 17 residues. The CDR3 loop is CASSSKTGTGANEKLFF. For the CDR3, the DNA is TGTGCCAGCAGCTCCAAGACAGGGACGGGGGCTAATGAAAAACTGTTTTTT.

This clone was seen once. The chain has TRBV5-1 and TRBJ2-1, with a weak D call TRBD2 (5 bases). V was shortened by 0 bases and J by 6 bases, with 10 bases between the two germline ends. CDR3 length: 14 residues. CDR1 and CDR2 (germline): SGHRS, YFSETQ. CDR3 loop: CASSLGSTSNEQFF. For the CDR3, the DNA is TGCGCCAGCAGCTTGGGCTCCACTAGCAATGAGCAGTTCTTC.

The rearrangement uses TRBV7-9 and TRBJ2-3, with 8 positions matching TRBD1. The CDR3 is made up of 15 amino acids. J was trimmed by 3 bases and V by 5 bases; bases with no gene match: 7. Germline values: CDR1 SEHNR, CDR2 FQNEAQ (reference sequence). CDR3 sequence: CASSPTGVGTDTQYF. Written as DNA, the CDR3 is TGTGCCAGCAGCCCGACAGGGGTGGGAACAGATACGCAGTATTTT.

The rearrangement links TRBV4-1 to TRBJ2-1, with TRBD2 identical over 7 bases. The CDR3 has 16 amino acids. V lost 4 bases to trimming and J lost 3 bases; unmatched junction nucleotides: 9. CDR1 is MGHRA, CDR2 YSYEKL, per germline. The CDR3 DNA sequence: TGCGCCAGCAGCCCCGACCCCCAGCGGGACTACAATGAGCAGTTCTTC. It is translated as CASSPDPQRDYNEQFF.

The chain joins TRBV4-2 to TRBJ1-1, with D unresolved. The V end was cut by 1 base, the J end by 1 base, with 10 bases between. CDR3 length equals 15 residues. Germline V gene lookup returns CDR1 LGHNA and CDR2 YNFKEQ. The chain's CDR3 is CASSQGLGGNTEAFF. Written as DNA, the CDR3 is TGTGCCAGCAGCCAAGGCCTTGGCGGGAACACTGAAGCTTTCTTT.

This chain connects TRBV5-1 to TRBJ2-3; D possibly corresponds to TRBD2 (9 bases). Germline V CDR1 and CDR2: SGHRS, YFSETQ. CDR3 length: 19 amino acids. The V end was cut by 3 bases, the J end by 1 base, with 24 bases between. The CDR3 DNA follows: TGCGCCAGCAGCTCTTCAGGGGGCCTCCGACTAGCGGGCACAGATACGCAGTATTTT. Its protein product is CASSSSGGLRLAGTDTQYF.

About this clone itself: Other nucleotide sequences from this sample produce the same CDR3. J is TRBJ2-2 and V is TRBV28, with 11 bases that match TRBD1. V gave up 4 bases and J gave up 5 bases; unmatched junction bases: 3. Germline V lookup: CDR1 MDHEN, CDR2 SYDVKM. This CDR3 region has 15 residues. CDR3 region: CASSSGTGGTGELFF. The CDR3 coding sequence is TGTGCCAGCAGTTCGGGGACAGGGGGGACCGGGGAGCTGTTTTTT.

In DNA, the CDR3 is TGTGCCAGCAGTGGACTAGCGGACCGCTCCTACAATGAGCAGTTCTTC. This gives the protein CASSGLADRSYNEQFF. The rearrangement links TRBV28 to TRBJ2-1, with 10 bases that match TRBD2. This CDR3 is 16 amino acids long. Germline V gene sequence: CDR1 MDHEN, CDR2 SYDVKM. V dropped 5 bases and J dropped 0; count of bases not matched to a gene: 4.

The chain carries TRBV5-4 and TRBJ1-2; D uncertain. Between the trimmed V and J ends, which lost 4 bases and 13 bases, there was a span of 17 bases. The CDR3 loop spans 12 amino acids. CDR1 and CDR2 (germline): SGHNT, YYREEE (reference sequence). CDR3: CASSPTGPPFTF. CDR3 in DNA: TGTGCCAGCAGCCCTACCGGGCCCCCTTTCACCTTC.

The rearrangement joins TRBV18 to TRBJ2-6; 12 bases line up with TRBD1. The CDR3 runs to 20 residues. The V gene's germline CDR1 is KGHSH and CDR2 LQKENI. V shed 2 bases and J 2 bases; nucleotides not matched to a gene: 10. DNA of the CDR3: TGTGCCAGCTCACCAAGGGGGACAGGGGGCCCTACAGCTGGGGCCAACGTCCTGACTTTC. Its translation: CASSPRGTGGPTAGANVLTF.